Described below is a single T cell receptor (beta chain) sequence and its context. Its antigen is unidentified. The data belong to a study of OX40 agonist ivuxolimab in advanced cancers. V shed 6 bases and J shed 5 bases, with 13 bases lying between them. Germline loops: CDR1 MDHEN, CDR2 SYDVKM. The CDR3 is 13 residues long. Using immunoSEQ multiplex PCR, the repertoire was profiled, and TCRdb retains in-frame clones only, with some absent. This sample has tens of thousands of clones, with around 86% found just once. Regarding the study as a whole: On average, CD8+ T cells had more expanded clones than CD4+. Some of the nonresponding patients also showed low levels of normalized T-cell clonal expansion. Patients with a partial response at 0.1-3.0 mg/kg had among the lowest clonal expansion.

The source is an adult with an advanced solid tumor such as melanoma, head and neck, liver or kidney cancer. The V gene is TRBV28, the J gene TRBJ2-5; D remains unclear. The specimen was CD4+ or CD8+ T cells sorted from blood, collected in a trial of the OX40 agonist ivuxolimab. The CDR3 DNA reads TGTGCCAGCAGCTTGCCCCAATTGGAGACCCAGTACTTC. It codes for CASSLPQLETQYF.